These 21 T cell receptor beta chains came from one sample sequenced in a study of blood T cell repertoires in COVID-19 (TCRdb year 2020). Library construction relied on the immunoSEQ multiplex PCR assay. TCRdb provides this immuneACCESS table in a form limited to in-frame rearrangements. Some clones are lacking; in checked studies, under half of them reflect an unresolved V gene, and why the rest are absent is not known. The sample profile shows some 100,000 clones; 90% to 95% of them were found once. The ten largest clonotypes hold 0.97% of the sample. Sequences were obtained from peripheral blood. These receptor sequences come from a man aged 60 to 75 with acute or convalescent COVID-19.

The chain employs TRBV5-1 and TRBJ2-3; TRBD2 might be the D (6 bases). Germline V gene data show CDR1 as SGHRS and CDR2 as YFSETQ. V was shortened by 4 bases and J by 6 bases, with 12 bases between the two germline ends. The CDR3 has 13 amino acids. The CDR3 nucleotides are TGCGCCAGCAGCCCGGGTGGGGGGGATACGCAGTATTTT. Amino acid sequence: CASSPGGGDTQYF.

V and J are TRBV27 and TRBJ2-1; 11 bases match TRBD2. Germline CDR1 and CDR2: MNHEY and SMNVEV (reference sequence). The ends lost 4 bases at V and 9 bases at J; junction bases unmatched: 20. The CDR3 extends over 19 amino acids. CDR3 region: CASSSSALGSGRAFGEQFF. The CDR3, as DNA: TGTGCCAGCAGTTCCTCGGCCCTGGGTAGCGGGAGGGCTTTTGGTGAGCAGTTCTTC.

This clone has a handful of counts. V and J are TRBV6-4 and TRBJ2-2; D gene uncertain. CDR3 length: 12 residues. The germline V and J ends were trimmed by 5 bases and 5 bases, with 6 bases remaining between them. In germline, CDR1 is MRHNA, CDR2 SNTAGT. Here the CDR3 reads CASSSRTGELFF. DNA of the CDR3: TGTGCCAGCAGTTCTAGGACCGGGGAGCTGTTTTTT.

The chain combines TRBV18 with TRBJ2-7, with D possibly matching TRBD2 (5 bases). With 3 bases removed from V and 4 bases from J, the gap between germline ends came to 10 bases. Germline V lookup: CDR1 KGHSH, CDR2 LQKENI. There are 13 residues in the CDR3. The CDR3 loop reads CASSPASGYEQYV. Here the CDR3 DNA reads TGTGCCAGCTCACCCGCCTCGGGATACGAGCAGTACGTC.

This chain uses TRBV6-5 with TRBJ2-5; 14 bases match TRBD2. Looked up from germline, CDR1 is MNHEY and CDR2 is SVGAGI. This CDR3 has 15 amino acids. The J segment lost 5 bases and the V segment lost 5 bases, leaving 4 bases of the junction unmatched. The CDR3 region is CASSRLAGGGETQYF. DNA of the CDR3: TGTGCCAGCAGTCGACTAGCGGGAGGGGGGGAGACCCAGTACTTC.

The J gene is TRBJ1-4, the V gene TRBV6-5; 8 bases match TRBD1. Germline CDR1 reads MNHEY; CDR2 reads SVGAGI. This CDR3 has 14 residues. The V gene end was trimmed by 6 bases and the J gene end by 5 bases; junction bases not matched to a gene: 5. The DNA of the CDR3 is TGTGCCAGCAGCCCCCCAGGGGGCAATGAAAAACTGTTTTTT. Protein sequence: CASSPPGGNEKLFF.

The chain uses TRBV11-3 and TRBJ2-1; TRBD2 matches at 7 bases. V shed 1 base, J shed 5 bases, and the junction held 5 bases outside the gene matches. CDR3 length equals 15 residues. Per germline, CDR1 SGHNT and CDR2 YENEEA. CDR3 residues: CASSLVGRGDNEQFF. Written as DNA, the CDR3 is TGTGCCAGCAGCTTAGTTGGGAGGGGTGACAATGAGCAGTTCTTC.

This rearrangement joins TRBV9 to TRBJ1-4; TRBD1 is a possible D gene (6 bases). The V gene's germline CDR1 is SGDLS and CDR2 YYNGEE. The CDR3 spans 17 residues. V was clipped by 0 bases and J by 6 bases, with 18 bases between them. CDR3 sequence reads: CASSVGGPGAWDEKLFF. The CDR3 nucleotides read TGTGCCAGCAGCGTAGGGGGGCCAGGGGCCTGGGATGAAAAACTGTTTTTT.

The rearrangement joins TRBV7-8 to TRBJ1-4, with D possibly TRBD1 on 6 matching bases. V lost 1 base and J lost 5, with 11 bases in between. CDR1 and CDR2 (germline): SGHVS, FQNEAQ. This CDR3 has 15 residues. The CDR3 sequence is CASSLVQGLNEKLFF. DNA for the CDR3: TGTGCCAGCAGCTTAGTACAGGGCTTGAATGAAAAACTGTTTTTT.

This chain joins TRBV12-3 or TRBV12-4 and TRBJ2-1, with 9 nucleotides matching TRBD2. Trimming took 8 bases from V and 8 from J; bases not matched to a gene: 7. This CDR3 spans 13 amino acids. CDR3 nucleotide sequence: TGTGCCAGCTCTAGCGGGAATTGGGATGAGCAGTTCTTC. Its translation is CASSSGNWDEQFF.

This chain's CDR3 is CASSQDQGREQYF. CDR3 sequence (DNA): TGCGCCAGCAGCCAAGATCAGGGTCGAGAGCAGTACTTC. J is TRBJ2-7 and V is TRBV4-1; possible D gene TRBD1, 5 bases. The CDR3 has 13 residues. CDR1 is MGHRA and CDR2 is YSYEKL in the germline V gene. The germline V and J ends were trimmed by 0 bases and 7 bases, with 10 bases remaining between them.

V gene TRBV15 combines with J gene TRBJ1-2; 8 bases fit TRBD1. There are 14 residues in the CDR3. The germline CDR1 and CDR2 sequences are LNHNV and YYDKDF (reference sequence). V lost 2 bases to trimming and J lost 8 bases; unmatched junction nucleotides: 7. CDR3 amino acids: CATSRQTGGRGYTF. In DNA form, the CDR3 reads TGTGCCACCAGCAGACAAACAGGGGGGAGAGGCTACACCTTC.

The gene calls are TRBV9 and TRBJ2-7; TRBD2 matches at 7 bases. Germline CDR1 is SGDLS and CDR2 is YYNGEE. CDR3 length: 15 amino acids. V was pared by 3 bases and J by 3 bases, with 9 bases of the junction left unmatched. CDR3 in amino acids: CASSAGLGDFYEQYF. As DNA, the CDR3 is TGTGCCAGCAGCGCCGGACTAGGCGATTTCTACGAGCAGTACTTC.

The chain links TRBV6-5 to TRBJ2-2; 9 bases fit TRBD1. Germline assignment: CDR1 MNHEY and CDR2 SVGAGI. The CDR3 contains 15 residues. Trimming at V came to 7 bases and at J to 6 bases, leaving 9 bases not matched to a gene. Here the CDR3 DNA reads TGTGCCAGCATACCGGGACAGGGAGGCCCCGGGGAGCTGTTTTTT. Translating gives CASIPGQGGPGELFF.

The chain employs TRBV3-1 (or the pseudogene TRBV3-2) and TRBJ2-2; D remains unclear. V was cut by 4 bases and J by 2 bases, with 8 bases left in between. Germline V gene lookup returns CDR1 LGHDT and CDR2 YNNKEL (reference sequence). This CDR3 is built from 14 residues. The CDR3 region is CASSPRTNTGELFF. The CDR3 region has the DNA TGTGCCAGCAGCCCCCGAACAAACACCGGGGAGCTGTTTTTT.

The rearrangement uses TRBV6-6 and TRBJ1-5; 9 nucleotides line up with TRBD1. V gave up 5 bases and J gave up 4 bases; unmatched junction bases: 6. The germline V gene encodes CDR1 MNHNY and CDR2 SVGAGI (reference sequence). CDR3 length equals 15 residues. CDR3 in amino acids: CASSPTGGGNQPQHF. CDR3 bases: TGTGCCAGCAGTCCAACAGGGGGCGGGAATCAGCCCCAGCATTTT.

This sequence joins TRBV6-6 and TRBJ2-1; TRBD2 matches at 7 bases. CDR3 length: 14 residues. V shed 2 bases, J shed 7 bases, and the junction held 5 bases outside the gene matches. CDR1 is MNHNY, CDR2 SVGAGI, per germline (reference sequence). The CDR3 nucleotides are TGTGCCAGCAGTTACCACCCCGGGGGGAATGAGCAGTTCTTC. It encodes CASSYHPGGNEQFF.

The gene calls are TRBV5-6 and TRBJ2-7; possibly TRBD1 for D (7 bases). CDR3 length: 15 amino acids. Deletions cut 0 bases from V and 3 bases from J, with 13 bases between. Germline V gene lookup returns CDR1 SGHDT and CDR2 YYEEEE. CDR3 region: CASSLGRDSHYEQYV. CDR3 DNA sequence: TGTGCCAGCAGCTTGGGGCGGGACAGTCACTACGAGCAGTACGTC.

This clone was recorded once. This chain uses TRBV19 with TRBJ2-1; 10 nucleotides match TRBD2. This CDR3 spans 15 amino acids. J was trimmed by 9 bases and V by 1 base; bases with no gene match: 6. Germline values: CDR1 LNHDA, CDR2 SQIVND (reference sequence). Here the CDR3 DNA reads TGTGCCAGTAGTATAGGAAGCGGGAGGGGTAGTGAGCAGTTCTTC. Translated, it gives CASSIGSGRGSEQFF.

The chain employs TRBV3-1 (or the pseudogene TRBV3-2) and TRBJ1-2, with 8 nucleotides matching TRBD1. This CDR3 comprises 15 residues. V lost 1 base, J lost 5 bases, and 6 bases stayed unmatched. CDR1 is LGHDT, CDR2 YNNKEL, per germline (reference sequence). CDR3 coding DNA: TGTGCCAGCAGCCAAGGCCTGGGACAGGCATATGGCTACACCTTC. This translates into CASSQGLGQAYGYTF.

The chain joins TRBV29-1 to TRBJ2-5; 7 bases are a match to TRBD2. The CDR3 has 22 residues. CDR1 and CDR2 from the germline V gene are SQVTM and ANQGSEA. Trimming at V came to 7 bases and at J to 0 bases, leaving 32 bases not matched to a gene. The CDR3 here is CSARGEWTSRTLGIDDQETQYF. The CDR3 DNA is TGCAGCGCTCGGGGGGAATGGACGTCGAGGACGCTGGGAATAGACGACCAAGAGACCCAGTACTTC. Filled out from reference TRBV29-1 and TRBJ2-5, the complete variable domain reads SAVISQKPSRDICQRGTSLTIQCQVDSQVTMMFWYRQQPGQSLTLIATANQGSEATYESGFVIDKFPISRPNLTFSTLTVSNMSPEDSSIYLCSARGEWTSRTLGIDDQETQYFGPGTRLLVL.